This T cell receptor (beta chain) is from a study of T cells in Graves' hyperthyroidism and ophthalmopathy. In the study overall: At the time of initial diagnosis and before any treatment, peripheral blood was collected.

Template material for amplifying TCR beta CDR3 regions consisted of RNA transcripts. TCR CDR3 underwent first-round RT-PCR with the HTBI primer set. TCRdb re-analysed the multiplex PCR reads in MiXCR, keeping a single row per CDR3 protein. The sample carries hundreds of thousands of distinct CDR3 sequences, approximately 14% recorded once. Uncontrolled infections, other autoimmune diseases, pregnancy or lactation led to exclusion of patients. Study findings and constraints: The blood repertoire included most of the expanded thyroid clonotypes above 0.001. A median roughly 6.6 months before onset, the model predicted ophthalmopathy.

Germline V lookup: CDR1 SSHAT, CDR2 FNYEAQ (reference sequence). The CDR3 runs 14 residues. Trimming removed 1 base at V and 7 bases at J, with 13 bases between. This clonotype appeared a few times. The target antigen is unknown. The sequencing input was blood. The TCR sequence derives from a woman aged 55-75 years with Graves' ophthalmopathy. The chain recombines TRBV7-7 with TRBJ2-5, with D tentatively TRBD2 (5 bases). CDR3 residues: CASSLVYSGGTQYF. In DNA form, the CDR3 reads TGTGCCAGCAGCTTAGTCTACTCCGGAGGGACCCAGTACTTC.